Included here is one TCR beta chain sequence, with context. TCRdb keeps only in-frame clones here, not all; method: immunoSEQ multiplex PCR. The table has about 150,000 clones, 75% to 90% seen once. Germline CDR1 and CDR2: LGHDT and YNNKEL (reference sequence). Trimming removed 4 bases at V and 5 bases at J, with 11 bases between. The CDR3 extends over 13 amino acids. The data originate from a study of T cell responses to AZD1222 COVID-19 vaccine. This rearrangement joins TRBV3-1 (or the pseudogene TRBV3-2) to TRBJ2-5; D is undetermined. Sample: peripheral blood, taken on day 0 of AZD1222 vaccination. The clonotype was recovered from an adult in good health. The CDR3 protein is CASSPDLAETQYF. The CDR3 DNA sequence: TGTGCCAGCAGCCCCGACTTGGCGGAGACCCAGTACTTC.